Reported below is one TCR beta chain. The antigen remains unidentified. This sample stems from a study of cytomegalovirus exposure and HLA in healthy donors. Study-wide results and caveats: Most observed TCR sequences were rare, whereas some public TCRs were detected in many donors. The authors enumerated roughly 160 TCR beta chains as linked to cytomegalovirus.

Clones were sequenced by immunoSEQ multiplex PCR, and TCRdb holds only the in-frame ones, with some missing. The sample has fewer than 90,000 clones; roughly 95% are singletons. The CDR3 is 15 residues long. CDR1 and CDR2 from the germline V gene are SGHVS and FQNEAQ. Trimming left V 0 bases short and J 0 bases short, with 8 bases between. The sequencing input was PBMCs. The source is a young woman in good health and CMV-seropositive. The chain links TRBV7-8 to TRBJ1-2; D possibly corresponds to TRBD1 (5 bases). The CDR3 DNA sequence: TGTGCCAGCAGCTTAGCCAGGGTAGCTAACTATGGCTACACCTTC. Translating gives CASSLARVANYGYTF.